The present entry profiles one T cell receptor beta chain with its context. The antigen remains undetermined. The CDR3 is 14 residues long. Germline CDR1 LNHDA, CDR2 SQIVND (reference sequence). The data stem from a study of CXCR3-negative and CXCR3-positive naive CD8 T cells. General study findings and limits: Cryopreserved cells partially lost CXCR3 expression, and fresh PBMCs were used in most assays. TRBV-TRBJ usage was similar across naive CXCR3 subsets but distinct in memory cells. Diversity proved comparably high across both naive subsets and much lower in memory CD8+ cells.

The study made its TRB cDNA libraries by 5' RACE, adding UMI labels. TCRdb re-analyzed the 5' RACE reads; it lists each CDR3 protein once, without DNA. Its table lists over 100,000 distinct CDR3 sequences. The sequenced material came from naive CXCR3- CD8+ T cells from blood. Subset indicated: CD45RO-CCR7+CD27+CD95- naive CD8+ T cells lacking CXCR3 (TNR3-). This clonotype originated in a human donor in good health. Some clones in this sample may be carry-over from other donors' samples. The V gene is TRBV19, the J gene TRBJ2-1; with no DNA, the TCRdb D assignment of TRBD2 cannot be verified. CDR3 residues: CASSIVSPRYEQFF.